This entry is about one T cell receptor beta chain. This record belongs to a study of blood T cell repertoires in COVID-19. Study background: COVID-19 samples collected from the United States, Italy and Spain covered acute and convalescent phases. T cells, B-cell-depleted T cells, or PBMCs supplied cDNA or gDNA.

Using immunoSEQ multiplex PCR, the repertoire was profiled, and TCRdb retains in-frame clones only, with some absent. The table lists fewer than 300,000 clones, more than 75% of them singletons. Germline V lookup: CDR1 LGHDT, CDR2 YNNKEL (reference sequence). J gave up 0 bases and V 8 bases, and 8 bases lay outside the gene matches. The length of the CDR3 is 16 residues. Sequencing was performed on peripheral blood. This sequence joins TRBV3-1 (or the pseudogene TRBV3-2) and TRBJ2-1; 9 bases line up with TRBD2. This TCR came from a woman aged 40 to 50 who had recovered from COVID-19. CDR3 bases: TGTGCCAGCGGGCGGGGGGGCCTTAGCTCCTACAATGAGCAGTTCTTC. Translated: CASGRGGLSSYNEQFF.